This T cell receptor beta chain was identified during a study of cytomegalovirus exposure and HLA in healthy donors. Study summary: An early release of data contained about 85 million unique TCRs, which came from HLA-typed donors.

V was pared by 1 base and J by 6 bases, with 13 bases between. From germline, CDR1 is LGHNA and CDR2 YSLEER. There are 14 residues in the CDR3. As concerns this clone: No antigen is known for it.

Findings and caveats of the study: Versus the approximately 720-donor mean, an Asian-associated ancestry cluster reportedly showed fewer N-insertions in a later analysis.

Use of 60 Vbeta and 13 Jbeta primers characterized the PCR. The protocol was immunoSEQ multiplex PCR, while the TCRdb copy is restricted to in-frame clones and leaves out a portion. The sample has under 90,000 clones, around 89% seen once. The chain employs TRBV4-3 and TRBJ2-7, with D maybe TRBD2 (5 bases). The clonotype comes from a young man in good health and CMV-seronegative. Sequenced sample: PBMCs. In nucleotides, the CDR3 is TGCGCCAGCAGCCAAGCCCTCAGAGAGGGCGAGCAGTACTTC. This codes for CASSQALREGEQYF.